Each of the 15 T cell receptor beta chains below was sequenced from the same sample in a study of OX40 agonist ivuxolimab in advanced cancers. The repertoire was sequenced with immunoSEQ multiplex PCR; TCRdb's copy has only in-frame clones and lacks some. The repertoire holds around 70,000 clones, with roughly four fifths as singletons. The sample in question was CD4+ or CD8+ T cells sorted from blood, obtained in a trial of the OX40 agonist ivuxolimab. The receptors shown here come from an adult with an advanced solid tumor such as melanoma, head and neck, liver or kidney cancer.

V usage is TRBV30 and J usage is TRBJ1-4; TRBD1 is a possible D gene (5 bases). Germline loops: CDR1 GTSNPN, CDR2 SVGIG (reference sequence). The V and J ends lost 2 bases and 5 bases respectively, with 12 bases between them. The CDR3 extends over 14 amino acids. Here the CDR3 reads CAWSFGGSNEKLFF. CDR3 sequence (DNA): TGTGCCTGGAGTTTTGGGGGGTCCAATGAAAAACTGTTTTTT.

The V call is TRBV6-4, the J call TRBJ2-1; D may correspond to TRBD1 or TRBD2 (5 bases each). The germline V gene encodes CDR1 MRHNA and CDR2 SNTAGT. With 6 bases removed from V and 4 bases from J, the gap between germline ends came to 16 bases. The CDR3 covers 15 residues. CDR3 in amino acids: CASRSGPTTYNEQFF. CDR3 nucleotides: TGTGCCAGCAGATCGGGACCAACAACATACAATGAGCAGTTCTTC.

The CDR3 DNA reads as TGTGCCAGCAGTGAAGACAGAAACTACGAGCAGTACTTC. Translated, it gives CASSEDRNYEQYF. V gene TRBV2 combines with J gene TRBJ2-7; D is unclear. CDR1 is SNHLY and CDR2 is FYNNEI in the germline V gene. V was trimmed by 1 base and J by 3 bases, leaving 7 bases between them. The CDR3 is 13 residues long.

This clone has only one observation. The V call is TRBV28, the J call TRBJ2-7; D possibly corresponds to TRBD2 (5 bases). Germline CDR1 and CDR2: MDHEN and SYDVKM. V was trimmed by 7 bases and J by 11 bases, leaving 15 bases between them. The CDR3 is 11 residues long. The CDR3 region is CASTKRGLKYF. CDR3 coding DNA: TGTGCCAGCACCAAACGGGGTTTGAAGTACTTC.

The chain couples TRBV7-7 to TRBJ2-5, with D possibly matching TRBD2 (6 bases). Trimming removed 5 bases at V and 3 bases at J, with 16 bases between. The CDR3 has 15 residues. Germline V gene sequence: CDR1 SSHAT, CDR2 FNYEAQ (reference sequence). The CDR3 DNA sequence: TGTGCCAGCAGCAGGAGGAGGGAGGTGAAAGAGACCCAGTACTTC. This codes for CASSRRREVKETQYF.

The V and J genes are TRBV5-1 and TRBJ1-1; no clear D gene. Looked up from germline, CDR1 is SGHRS and CDR2 is YFSETQ. Trimming took 2 bases from V and 0 from J, leaving 11 bases between them. The length of the CDR3 is 15 residues. The DNA of the CDR3 is TGCGCCAGCAGCTTTAGTGGCAGCTTGAACACTGAAGCTTTCTTT. This encodes CASSFSGSLNTEAFF. The full variable domain, rest sourced from reference TRBV5-1 and TRBJ1-1, is KAGVTQTPRYLIKTRGQQVTLSCSPISGHRSVSWYQQTPGQGLQFLFEYFSETQRNKGNFPGRFSGRQFSNSRSEMNVSTLELGDSALYLCASSFSGSLNTEAFFGQGTRLTVV.

V usage is TRBV18 and J usage is TRBJ2-3, with D unresolved. The V and J ends lost 2 bases and 6 bases respectively, with 6 bases between them. Germline V gene data show CDR1 as KGHSH and CDR2 as LQKENI. The CDR3 length is 12 residues. The CDR3 sequence is CASSPAEDTQYF. In nucleotides, the CDR3 is TGTGCCAGCTCACCAGCTGAGGATACGCAGTATTTT.

The chain carries TRBV7-2 and TRBJ1-1, with TRBD1 matching 7 bases. Germline trimming cut 3 bases from V and 6 bases from J; bases unmatched to any gene: 7. Germline V lookup: CDR1 SGHTA, CDR2 FQGNSA. The CDR3 covers 14 residues. CDR3 nucleotides: TGTGCCAGCAGCTTCAAGGGGGCGAAGGCTGAAGCTTTCTTT. It codes for CASSFKGAKAEAFF.

The chain couples TRBV25-1 to TRBJ2-4, with 8 positions matching TRBD1. V lost 8 bases to trimming and J lost 0 bases; unmatched junction nucleotides: 12. The germline V gene encodes CDR1 MGHDK and CDR2 SYGVNS. The CDR3 sequence is 17 residues long. The CDR3, as DNA: TGTGCCAGCGGCGCCATAGACAGGGGCCAAGCCAAAAACATTCAGTACTTC. Amino acids: CASGAIDRGQAKNIQYF.

The chain links TRBV7-9 to TRBJ1-4; D gene unclear. The CDR3 spans 16 residues. Germline-derived CDR1 and CDR2 are SEHNR and FQNEAQ (reference sequence). The V gene lost 2 bases and the J gene lost 4 bases, with 14 bases spanning the gap. CDR3 sequence (DNA): TGTGCCAGCAGCTTAAACCTCGGGGAGGGTAATGAAAAACTGTTTTTT. Protein product: CASSLNLGEGNEKLFF.

This chain uses TRBV4-2 with TRBJ1-2; a weak D match, TRBD1 (5 bases). CDR1 and CDR2 (germline): LGHNA, YNFKEQ. This CDR3 spans 13 amino acids. Trimming removed 3 bases at V and 8 bases at J, with 13 bases between. This CDR3 is CASSHDRASGYTF. The CDR3 region has the DNA TGTGCCAGCAGCCACGACAGAGCCAGCGGCTACACCTTC.

The chain recombines TRBV5-4 with TRBJ2-5; 8 positions agree with TRBD2. V shed 3 bases, J shed 2 bases, and the junction held 6 bases outside the gene matches. Looked up from germline, CDR1 is SGHNT and CDR2 is YYREEE (reference sequence). The CDR3 totals 15 residues. CDR3 in DNA: TGTGCCAGCAGCTCGGGACTAGACCCGCAAGAGACCCAGTACTTC. This encodes CASSSGLDPQETQYF.

The gene calls are TRBV4-3 and TRBJ2-3, with D tentatively TRBD2 (9 bases). The germline CDR1 and CDR2 sequences are LGHNA and YSLEER. The germline V and J ends were trimmed by 0 bases and 3 bases, with 31 bases remaining between them. The CDR3 covers 22 residues. The CDR3 here is CASSQDAYRGTSSDVRTDTQYF. The DNA of the CDR3 is TGCGCCAGCAGCCAAGATGCGTACAGGGGGACTAGCTCCGACGTGAGGACAGATACGCAGTATTTT.

This sequence joins TRBV2 and TRBJ1-4; no reliable D call. The CDR3 has 11 residues. The germline V gene encodes CDR1 SNHLY and CDR2 FYNNEI. V lost 4 bases and J 5 bases, leaving 2 bases between the germline ends. CDR3: CASSVNEKLFF. CDR3 nucleotide sequence: TGTGCCAGCAGTGTCAATGAAAAACTGTTTTTT.

This chain links TRBV19 with TRBJ2-2, with D perhaps TRBD2 (6 bases). The germline V gene encodes CDR1 LNHDA and CDR2 SQIVND (reference sequence). This CDR3 region has 15 residues. V shed 1 base and J shed 3 bases, with 9 bases lying between them. CDR3 region: CASSIVSGHTGELFF. In nucleotides, the CDR3 is TGTGCCAGTAGTATAGTTAGCGGCCACACCGGGGAGCTGTTTTTT. Supplemented by reference TRBV19 and TRBJ2-2, the full variable domain reads DGGITQSPKYLFRKEGQNVTLSCEQNLNHDAMYWYRQDPGQGLRLIYYSQIVNDFQKGDIAEGYSVSREKKESFPLTVTSAQKNPTAFYLCASSIVSGHTGELFFGEGSRLTVL.